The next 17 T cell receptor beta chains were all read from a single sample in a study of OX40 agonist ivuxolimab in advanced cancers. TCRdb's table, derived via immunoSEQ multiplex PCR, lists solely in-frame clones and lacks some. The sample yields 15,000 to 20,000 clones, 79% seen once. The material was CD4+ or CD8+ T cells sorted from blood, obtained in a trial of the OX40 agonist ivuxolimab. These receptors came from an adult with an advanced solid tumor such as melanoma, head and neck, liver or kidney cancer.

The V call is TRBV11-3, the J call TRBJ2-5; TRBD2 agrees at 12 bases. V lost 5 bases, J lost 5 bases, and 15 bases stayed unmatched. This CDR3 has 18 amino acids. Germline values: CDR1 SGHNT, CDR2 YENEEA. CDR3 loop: CASSPPDLAGGPQETQYF. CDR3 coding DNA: TGTGCCAGCAGCCCCCCGGATCTAGCGGGGGGGCCTCAGGAGACCCAGTACTTC.

In DNA form, the CDR3 reads TGCAGTACAGTTGGGGGCATGAACACTGAAGCTTTCTTT. Amino acids: CSTVGGMNTEAFF. This chain joins TRBV29-1 and TRBJ1-1; D is perhaps TRBD1 (6 bases). Germline CDR1 SQVTM, CDR2 ANQGSEA. CDR3 length: 13 amino acids.

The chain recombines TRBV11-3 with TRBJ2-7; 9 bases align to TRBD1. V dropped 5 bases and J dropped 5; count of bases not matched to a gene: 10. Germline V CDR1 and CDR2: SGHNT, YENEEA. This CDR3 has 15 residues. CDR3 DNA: TGTGCCAGCAGCACACTGGGACAGGGAAGCGACGAGCAGTACTTC. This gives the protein CASSTLGQGSDEQYF.

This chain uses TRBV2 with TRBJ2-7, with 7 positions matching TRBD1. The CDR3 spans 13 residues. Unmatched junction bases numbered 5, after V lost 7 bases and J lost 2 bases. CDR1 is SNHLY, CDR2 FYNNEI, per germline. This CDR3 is CASMTGTAYEQYF. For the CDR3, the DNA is TGTGCCAGCATGACCGGGACAGCCTACGAGCAGTACTTC. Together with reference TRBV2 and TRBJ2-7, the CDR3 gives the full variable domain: EPEVTQTPSHQVTQMGQEVILRCVPISNHLYFYWYRQILGQKVEFLVSFYNNEISEKSEIFDDQFSVERPDGSNFTLKIRSTKLEDSAMYFCASMTGTAYEQYFGPGTRLTVT.

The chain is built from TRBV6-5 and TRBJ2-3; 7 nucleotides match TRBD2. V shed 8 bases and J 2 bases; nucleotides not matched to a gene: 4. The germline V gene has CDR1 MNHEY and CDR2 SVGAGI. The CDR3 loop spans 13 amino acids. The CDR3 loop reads CASSTSDTDTQYF. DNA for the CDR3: TGTGCCAGCTCAACTAGCGACACAGATACGCAGTATTTT.

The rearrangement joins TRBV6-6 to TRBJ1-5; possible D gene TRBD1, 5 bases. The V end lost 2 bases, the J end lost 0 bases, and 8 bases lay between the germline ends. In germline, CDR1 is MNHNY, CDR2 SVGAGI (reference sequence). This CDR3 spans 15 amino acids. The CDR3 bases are TGTGCCAGCAGTTACGGGGGGTATAGCAATCAGCCCCAGCATTTT. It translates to CASSYGGYSNQPQHF.

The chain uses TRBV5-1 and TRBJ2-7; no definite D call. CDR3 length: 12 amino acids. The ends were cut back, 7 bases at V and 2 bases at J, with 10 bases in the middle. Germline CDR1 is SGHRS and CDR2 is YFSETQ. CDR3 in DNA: TGCGCCAGCTACTCTACCCCCTACGAGCAGTACTTC. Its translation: CASYSTPYEQYF.

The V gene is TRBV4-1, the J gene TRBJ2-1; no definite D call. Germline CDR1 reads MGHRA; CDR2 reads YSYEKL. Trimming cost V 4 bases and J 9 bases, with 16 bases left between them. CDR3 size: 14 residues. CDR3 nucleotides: TGCGCCAGCAGCCCCGACTCCCCCATACTTGAGCAGTTCTTC. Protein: CASSPDSPILEQFF.

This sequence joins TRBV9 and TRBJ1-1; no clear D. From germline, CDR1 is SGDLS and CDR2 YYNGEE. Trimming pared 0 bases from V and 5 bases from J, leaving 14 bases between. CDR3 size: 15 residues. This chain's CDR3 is CASSVEPLLGTEAFF. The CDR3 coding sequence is TGTGCCAGCAGCGTAGAACCCCTATTGGGGACTGAAGCTTTCTTT.

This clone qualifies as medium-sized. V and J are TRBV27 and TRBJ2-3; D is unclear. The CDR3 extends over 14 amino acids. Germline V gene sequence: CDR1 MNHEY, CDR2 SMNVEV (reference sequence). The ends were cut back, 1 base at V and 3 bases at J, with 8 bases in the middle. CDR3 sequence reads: CASSLFLGTDTQYF. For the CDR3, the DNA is TGTGCCAGCAGTTTATTCCTAGGTACAGATACGCAGTATTTT.

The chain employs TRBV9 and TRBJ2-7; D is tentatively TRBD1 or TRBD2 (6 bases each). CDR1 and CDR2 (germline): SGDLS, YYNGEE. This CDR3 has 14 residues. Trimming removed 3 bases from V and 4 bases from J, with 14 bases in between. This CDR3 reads CASSGLGQGYEQYF. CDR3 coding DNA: TGTGCCAGCAGCGGACTAGGGCAGGGGTACGAGCAGTACTTC.

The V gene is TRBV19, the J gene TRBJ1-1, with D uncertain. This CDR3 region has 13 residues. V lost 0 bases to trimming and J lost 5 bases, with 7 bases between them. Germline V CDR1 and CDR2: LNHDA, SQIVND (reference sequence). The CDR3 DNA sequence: TGTGCCAGTAGTATAGATGGCGGGACTGAAGCTTTCTTT. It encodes CASSIDGGTEAFF.

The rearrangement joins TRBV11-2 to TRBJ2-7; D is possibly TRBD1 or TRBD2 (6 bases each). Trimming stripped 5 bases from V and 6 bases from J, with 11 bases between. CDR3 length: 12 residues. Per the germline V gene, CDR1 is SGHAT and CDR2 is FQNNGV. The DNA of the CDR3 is TGTGCCAGCAGCGTAGGGGGGCCCGAGCAGTACTTC. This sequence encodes CASSVGGPEQYF. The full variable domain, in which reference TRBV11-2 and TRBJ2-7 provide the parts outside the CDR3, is EAGVAQSPRYKIIEKRQSVAFWCNPISGHATLYWYQQILGQGPKLLIQFQNNGVVDDSQLPKDRFSAERLKGVDSTLKIQPAKLEDSAVYLCASSVGGPEQYFGPGTRLTVT.

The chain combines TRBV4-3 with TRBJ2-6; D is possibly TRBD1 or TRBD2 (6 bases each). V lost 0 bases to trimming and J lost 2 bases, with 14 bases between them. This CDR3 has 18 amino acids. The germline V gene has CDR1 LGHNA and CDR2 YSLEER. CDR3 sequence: CASSQDHWGAAGANVLTF. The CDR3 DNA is TGCGCCAGCAGCCAAGATCACTGGGGGGCTGCTGGGGCCAACGTCCTGACTTTC.

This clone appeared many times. CDR3 sequence reads: CASSQGARQAAGYTF. The CDR3 DNA is TGTGCCAGCAGCCAAGGGGCCAGGCAGGCTGCGGGCTACACCTTC. J is TRBJ1-2 and V is TRBV4-2; no clear D gene. This CDR3 is built from 15 residues. V lost 1 base and J 8 bases, leaving 17 bases between the germline ends. Germline CDR1 reads LGHNA; CDR2 reads YNFKEQ.

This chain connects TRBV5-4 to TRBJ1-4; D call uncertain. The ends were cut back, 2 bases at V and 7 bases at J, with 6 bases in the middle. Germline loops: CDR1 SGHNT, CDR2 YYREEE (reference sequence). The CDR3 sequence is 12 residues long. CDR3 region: CASSFLSEKLFF. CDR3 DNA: TGTGCCAGCAGCTTCCTTAGTGAAAAACTGTTTTTT.

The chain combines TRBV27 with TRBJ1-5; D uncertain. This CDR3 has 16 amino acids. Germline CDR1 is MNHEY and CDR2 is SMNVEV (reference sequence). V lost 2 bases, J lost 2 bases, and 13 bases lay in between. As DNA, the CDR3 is TGTGCCAGCAGTTTACGGCTGCCGGTGGGCAATCAGCCCCAGCATTTT. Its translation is CASSLRLPVGNQPQHF.